Described below is a single T cell receptor beta chain sequence and its context. This sample was included in a study of blood T cell repertoires in COVID-19. Study at large: The study drew acute and convalescent COVID-19 samples from the United States, Italy and Spain. PBMCs, B-cell-depleted T cells, or T cells provided the cDNA or gDNA that made up the material.

Per the original data handling: It was from reference gene primer amplification that nucleated cell counts were estimated. Measured with immunoSEQ multiplex PCR; TCRdb has only the in-frame clones, and not every one. Clonal size and the V and J genes are those of that table, whereas D and trimming came from the DNA. The top ten hold nearly 2% of the sample, which has about 260,000 clones, approximately 86% seen once. From germline, CDR1 is MNHEY and CDR2 SVGAGI. The trim removed 7 bases at V and 1 base at J, leaving 4 bases unmatched. The CDR3 is 14 amino acids. The V call is TRBV6-5, the J call TRBJ1-1; TRBD1 matches at 9 bases. The sequence derives from a man aged 25 to 45 with active or convalescent COVID-19. What was sequenced was peripheral blood. CDR3: CASNRGLSNTEAFF. Here the CDR3 DNA reads TGTGCCAGCAACAGGGGGCTTTCGAACACTGAAGCTTTCTTT.